These 24 T cell receptor beta chains were sequenced from one sample in a study of beta chain features in type 1 diabetes. Study-level results: TCRB CDR3s from Type 1 diabetes patients were moderately but significantly shorter in all four CD4+ subsets.

Their target antigens are unknown. Expressed TCRB transcripts got sequenced, as all isolated RNA was reverse transcribed. This table comes from immunoSEQ multiplex PCR, and its TCRdb copy is limited to in-frame clones, with some not included. Of 350,000 to 450,000 clones listed, around an eighth are singletons. Input material: naive CD4+ T cells from blood. These receptors all stem from a woman aged 18-30 years with type 1 diabetes.

The V and J genes are TRBV28 and TRBJ1-4; the D is unclear. Germline-derived CDR1 and CDR2 are MDHEN and SYDVKM. The CDR3 consists of 13 residues. The V end lost 7 bases, the J end lost 7 bases, and 13 bases lay between the germline ends. DNA for the CDR3: TGTGCCAGCACCCCTGGGCAGAGTGAAAAACTGTTTTTT. Its protein product is CASTPGQSEKLFF.

V gene TRBV18 combines with J gene TRBJ2-7; the D gene is possibly TRBD2 (6 bases). In germline, CDR1 is KGHSH, CDR2 LQKENI. The CDR3 sequence is 17 residues long. V lost 3 bases, J lost 0 bases, and 18 bases lay in between. In DNA, the CDR3 is TGTGCCAGCTCACCCCCTGGTACAGCGGGTGACTCCTACGAGCAGTACTTC. It specifies CASSPPGTAGDSYEQYF.

V and J are TRBV7-2 and TRBJ2-1; 9 bases map to TRBD1. Germline values: CDR1 SGHTA, CDR2 FQGNSA. The CDR3 contains 15 residues. The V segment lost 5 bases and the J segment 7 bases; nucleotides outside the gene matches: 9. The CDR3 sequence is CASSGQGSPRNEQFF. The DNA for the CDR3 is TGTGCCAGCAGCGGACAGGGGTCCCCTCGGAATGAGCAGTTCTTC.

The chain employs TRBV4-3 and TRBJ2-7; 8 nucleotides agree with TRBD1. The ends lost 2 bases at V and 0 bases at J; junction bases unmatched: 6. The CDR3 contains 16 residues. Per the germline V gene, CDR1 is LGHNA and CDR2 is YSLEER. The chain's CDR3 is CASSQSRGTGSYEQYF. CDR3 sequence (DNA): TGCGCCAGCAGCCAATCCCGGGGGACAGGCTCCTACGAGCAGTACTTC.

The chain combines TRBV7-9 with TRBJ2-3; tentatively, D is TRBD2 (6 bases). The CDR3 length is 15 residues. With 7 bases removed from V and 1 base from J, the gap between germline ends came to 15 bases. Per the germline V gene, CDR1 is SEHNR and CDR2 is FQNEAQ (reference sequence). The CDR3 DNA sequence: TGTGCCAGCACACCTGTGGGGGGAGGCACAGATACGCAGTATTTT. Translation: CASTPVGGGTDTQYF.

A few counts support this clone. V gene TRBV11-2 combines with J gene TRBJ2-3, with 11 bases fitting TRBD2. The CDR3 is made up of 16 amino acids. The germline gives CDR1 SGHAT, CDR2 FQNNGV. Trimming removed 5 bases from V and 2 bases from J; junction bases left unmatched: 6. CDR3 bases: TGTGCCAGCAGCCCCCGACTAGCGGGGAACACAGATACGCAGTATTTT. Its translation: CASSPRLAGNTDTQYF.

The chain uses TRBV19 and TRBJ2-7; the match to TRBD1 covers 8 bases. The V gene's germline CDR1 is LNHDA and CDR2 SQIVND (reference sequence). The CDR3 covers 13 residues. V shed 6 bases and J 3 bases; nucleotides not matched to a gene: 4. The CDR3 DNA sequence: TGTGCCAGTAGGGAGACAGGGGACTACGAGCAGTACTTC. This translates into CASRETGDYEQYF.

This clone was counted only a few times. This chain uses TRBV28 with TRBJ1-4; 10 bases align to TRBD1. Germline V CDR1 and CDR2: MDHEN, SYDVKM. J gave up 10 bases and V 6 bases, and 8 bases lay outside the gene matches. This CDR3 is 14 amino acids long. The CDR3 here is CASRGPGQGRKLFF. CDR3 DNA: TGTGCCAGCAGGGGTCCGGGACAGGGGAGAAAACTGTTTTTT. Full variable domain (outside the CDR3, taken from reference TRBV28 and TRBJ1-4): DVKVTQSSRYLVKRTGEKVFLECVQDMDHENMFWYRQDPGLGLRLIYFSYDVKMKEKGDIPEGYSVSREKKERFSLILESASTNQTSMYLCASRGPGQGRKLFFGSGTQLSVL.

This clone was picked up a small number of times. The V and J genes are TRBV15 and TRBJ1-1, with 9 bases fitting TRBD1. Looked up from germline, CDR1 is LNHNV and CDR2 is YYDKDF (reference sequence). V shed 3 bases, J shed 5 bases, and the junction held 4 bases outside the gene matches. The CDR3 length is 14 residues. The CDR3 nucleotides are TGTGCCACCAGCAGCGGACAGGGGTGGACTGAAGCTTTCTTT. As protein: CATSSGQGWTEAFF.

This sequence joins TRBV5-1 and TRBJ1-2; D unclear. Between the trimmed V and J ends, which lost 0 bases and 6 bases, there was a span of 12 bases. The germline V gene encodes CDR1 SGHRS and CDR2 YFSETQ. The CDR3 is 14 residues long. The CDR3 protein is CASSLDFGGDGYTF. CDR3 DNA: TGCGCCAGCAGCTTGGATTTCGGAGGTGATGGCTACACCTTC.

This clone was counted only a few times. The chain employs TRBV5-1 and TRBJ2-2, with a tentative D call TRBD1 (5 bases). Germline CDR1 is SGHRS and CDR2 is YFSETQ. The CDR3 consists of 13 residues. The V end was cut by 4 bases, the J end by 6 bases, with 10 bases between. The CDR3 spells CASSVGRAGELFF. CDR3 bases: TGCGCCAGCAGCGTGGGCAGGGCCGGGGAGCTGTTTTTT. The whole variable domain, filled in from reference TRBV5-1 and TRBJ2-2, reads KAGVTQTPRYLIKTRGQQVTLSCSPISGHRSVSWYQQTPGQGLQFLFEYFSETQRNKGNFPGRFSGRQFSNSRSEMNVSTLELGDSALYLCASSVGRAGELFFGEGSRLTVL.

This clone was counted only a few times. This sequence joins TRBV15 and TRBJ2-5; D may be TRBD1 (5 bases). The germline V gene encodes CDR1 LNHNV and CDR2 YYDKDF (reference sequence). This CDR3 is built from 17 residues. Trimming shortened V by 4 bases and J by 2 bases, and 20 bases separated the two germline ends. CDR3 in DNA: TGTGCCACCAGCACCGCGAGTGTCGGACAAAGACAAGAGACCCAGTACTTC. Amino acids: CATSTASVGQRQETQYF.

The V call is TRBV27, the J call TRBJ1-2; D is possibly TRBD1 (5 bases). This CDR3 region has 15 residues. Trimming took 0 bases from V and 2 from J, leaving 10 bases between them. Germline V gene sequence: CDR1 MNHEY, CDR2 SMNVEV (reference sequence). DNA for the CDR3: TGTGCCAGCAGTTTATCCTTTTCAGGGAACTATGGCTACACCTTC. This codes for CASSLSFSGNYGYTF.

This clone was detected only a few times. The chain links TRBV9 to TRBJ1-2; no clear D. This CDR3 is 14 amino acids long. Germline CDR1 and CDR2: SGDLS and YYNGEE. Trimming stripped 5 bases from V and 3 bases from J, with 14 bases between. CDR3 protein: CASRRRDRDYGYTF. DNA of the CDR3: TGTGCCAGCAGAAGACGAGACCGGGACTATGGCTACACCTTC.

This clone was observed a handful of times. This chain links TRBV2 with TRBJ2-3; 8 bases are shared with TRBD2. The length of the CDR3 is 15 residues. The V segment lost 2 bases and the J segment 7 bases; nucleotides outside the gene matches: 8. CDR1 and CDR2 (germline): SNHLY, FYNNEI. The CDR3, as DNA: TGTGCCAGCAGTGAAAGGGCGGGGGGAGAAAATACGCAGTATTTT. This codes for CASSERAGGENTQYF.

The J gene is TRBJ2-1, the V gene TRBV2; 13 bases line up with TRBD2. This CDR3 has 16 residues. The V and J ends lost 6 bases and 2 bases, in that order; junction bases with no gene match: 4. CDR1 SNHLY and CDR2 FYNNEI come from the germline V gene. The CDR3 loop reads CASRRGTSGTYNEQFF. CDR3 coding DNA: TGTGCCAGCAGACGCGGGACTAGCGGGACCTACAATGAGCAGTTCTTC. The full variable domain, rest sourced from reference TRBV2 and TRBJ2-1, is EPEVTQTPSHQVTQMGQEVILRCVPISNHLYFYWYRQILGQKVEFLVSFYNNEISEKSEIFDDQFSVERPDGSNFTLKIRSTKLEDSAMYFCASRRGTSGTYNEQFFGPGTRLTVL.

The rearrangement uses TRBV6-1 and TRBJ2-1; 14 bases align to TRBD2. Losses at the gene ends were 4 bases for V and 6 bases for J; bases not matched to a gene: 8. This CDR3 spans 17 amino acids. The germline gives CDR1 MNHNS, CDR2 SASEGT. This CDR3 is CASSGGLAGVLRNEQFF. In DNA, the CDR3 is TGTGCCAGCAGTGGGGGACTAGCGGGAGTATTGCGCAATGAGCAGTTCTTC.

The chain carries TRBV7-3 and TRBJ2-1; TRBD2 agrees at 8 bases. The CDR3 length is 12 residues. CDR1 SGHTA and CDR2 FQGTGA come from the germline V gene. V trimming: 5 bases; J trimming: 12 bases; junction bases outside the gene matches: 6. DNA of the CDR3: TGTGCCAGCAGCGCCTCCGGGACTAGGCAGTTCTTC. Translating it yields CASSASGTRQFF.

The chain is built from TRBV30 and TRBJ2-1, with D perhaps TRBD2 (5 bases). Germline assignment: CDR1 GTSNPN and CDR2 SVGIG (reference sequence). Between the trimmed V and J ends, which lost 0 bases and 8 bases, there was a span of 14 bases. There are 14 residues in the CDR3. DNA for the CDR3: TGTGCCTGGAGTGTTCTAGCCGTCGACGATGAGCAGTTCTTC. Encoded protein: CAWSVLAVDDEQFF.

The chain carries TRBV5-6 and TRBJ1-5, with 7 bases fitting TRBD1. J gave up 4 bases and V 2 bases, and 3 bases lay outside the gene matches. The CDR3 contains 14 residues. Germline CDR1 reads SGHDT; CDR2 reads YYEEEE. The CDR3 DNA sequence: TGTGCCAGCAGCTTCGACAGGGCAAATCAGCCCCAGCATTTT. This gives the protein CASSFDRANQPQHF.

V gene TRBV7-9 combines with J gene TRBJ2-1; 8 bases map to TRBD2. Trimming took 4 bases from V and 3 from J; bases not matched to a gene: 8. The CDR3 is 16 residues long. The germline V gene encodes CDR1 SEHNR and CDR2 FQNEAQ (reference sequence). The CDR3 sequence: CASSSGAGANYNEQFF. CDR3 sequence (DNA): TGTGCCAGCAGCTCGGGAGCGGGGGCCAACTACAATGAGCAGTTCTTC.

The sample holds a few counts of this clone. This chain uses TRBV4-3 with TRBJ2-4; 8 bases line up with TRBD2. Germline loops: CDR1 LGHNA, CDR2 YSLEER. The CDR3 extends over 15 amino acids. V was pared by 1 base and J by 5 bases, with 4 bases of the junction left unmatched. CDR3 residues: CASSQVSAGENIQYF. CDR3 nucleotides: TGCGCCAGCAGCCAAGTTTCAGCGGGAGAAAACATTCAGTACTTC.

This clone was detected only a few times. The chain uses TRBV11-2 and TRBJ2-4, with D perhaps matching TRBD2 (6 bases). This CDR3 contains 14 residues. CDR1 SGHAT and CDR2 FQNNGV come from the germline V gene. V was shortened by 5 bases and J by 2 bases, with 10 bases between the two germline ends. Written as DNA, the CDR3 is TGTGCCAGCAGCCCACGGGACTCCAAAAACATTCAGTACTTC. It specifies CASSPRDSKNIQYF.

This clone was detected a few times. The chain couples TRBV7-9 to TRBJ2-7; TRBD2 agrees at 7 bases. The CDR3 covers 14 residues. Germline V gene data show CDR1 as SEHNR and CDR2 as FQNEAQ (reference sequence). J lost 7 bases, V lost 5 bases, and 11 bases had no gene match. The CDR3 region has the DNA TGTGCCAGCAGCACCACACCTCTAGCGGTTGAGCAGTACTTC. Its translation: CASSTTPLAVEQYF. Based on the CDR3 plus reference TRBV7-9 and TRBJ2-7, the full variable domain is DTGVSQNPRHKITKRGQNVTFRCDPISEHNRLYWYRQTLGQGPEFLTYFQNEAQLEKSRLLSDRFSAERPKGSFSTLEIQRTEQGDSAMYLCASSTTPLAVEQYFGPGTRLTVT.